This T cell receptor beta chain was obtained from a study of T cell repertoires in cytomegalovirus infection (dated by TCRdb to between 2018 and 2020). For the wider study: The peptide stimulations were aimed at well-studied HLA-B-restricted epitopes as well as recently identified HLA-C-restricted CMV epitopes, whose presentation resists viral immunomodulation. The HLA type of each donor mattered for the analysis, because public TCR beta signatures pointed to carriage of CMV infection along with the matching HLA type. Broader findings and caveats from the paper: The ex vivo response was dominated by HLA-C-restricted CMV-specific TCR beta clonotypes, which also provided the single most frequent clonotype in two of eight donors. In both this cohort and an independent roughly 350-donor cohort, the cumulative frequency of public TCR beta family members distinguished carriers of CMV infection plus the relevant HLA type.

This clonotype has more than one count but fewer than ten. The antigen this receptor binds is unknown. The record has no base qualities; no much larger clone is one base away. Here V drops 8 bases and J drops 5 bases, and the junction holds 7 bases not matched to any gene. CDR1 and CDR2 (SEHNR, FQNEAQ) derive from the germline V gene (reference sequence). Reading from cysteine to phenylalanine, the CDR3 counts 13 amino acids. The only DNA kept is the CDR3, 39 bases in frame from the first base. The instrument was an Illumina HiSeq 1500. The public reads were reanalyzed by TCRdb: fastp trimming at Q25, MiXCR alignment, in-frame beta chains only. Rows with a matching CDR3 protein are joined into one entry that keeps the most common DNA and genes. The sample table holds around 85,000 distinct CDR3 sequences, of which under 55% were seen once. The ten top clones hold approximately 95% of the sample. According to the study, the label for this sample's treatment or condition signals: in vitro stimulation with specific CMV peptide epitopes to enrich CMV-specific T cells.

Here the chain combines TRBV7-9 and TRBJ2-3; 7 middle bases align to TRBD2. This specimen consisted of CD8+ T cells from cultured PBMCs, obtained from culture after CMV antigen stimulation. The origin of this receptor is a human donor in good health (CMV status not recorded). Some clones in this sample may be carry-over from other donors' samples. The bases read TGTGCCAGCTTGCCGGGAGGAGGAGATACGCAGTATTTT. This yields the protein CASLPGGGDTQYF.